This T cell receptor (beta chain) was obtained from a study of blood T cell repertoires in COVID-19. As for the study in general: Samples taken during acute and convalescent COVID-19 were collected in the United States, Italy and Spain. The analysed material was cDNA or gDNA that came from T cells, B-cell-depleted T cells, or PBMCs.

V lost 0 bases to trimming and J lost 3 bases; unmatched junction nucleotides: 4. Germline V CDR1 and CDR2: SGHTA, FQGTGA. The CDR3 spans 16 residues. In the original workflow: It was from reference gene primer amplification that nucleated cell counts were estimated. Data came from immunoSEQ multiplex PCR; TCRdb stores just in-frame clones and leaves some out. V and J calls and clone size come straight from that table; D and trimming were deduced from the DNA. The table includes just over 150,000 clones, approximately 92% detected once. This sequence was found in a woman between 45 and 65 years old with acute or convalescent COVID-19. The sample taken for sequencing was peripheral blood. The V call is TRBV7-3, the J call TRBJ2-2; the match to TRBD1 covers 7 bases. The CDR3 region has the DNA TGTGCCAGCAGCTTAACCGGGACAGTAGACACCGGGGAGCTGTTTTTT. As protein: CASSLTGTVDTGELFF.